The 28 T cell receptor beta chains below come from one sample, sequenced in a study of blood T cell repertoires in COVID-19. This table comes from immunoSEQ multiplex PCR, and its TCRdb copy is limited to in-frame clones, with some not included. The table records about 190,000 clones, under 85% of them present only once. Material for sequencing was peripheral blood. The receptors were gathered from a middle-aged woman with acute or convalescent COVID-19.

The chain carries TRBV11-2 and TRBJ2-1; 10 nucleotides align to TRBD2. Germline values: CDR1 SGHAT, CDR2 FQNNGV. The junction had 6 bases not matched to a gene; V was cut back by 1 base and J by 3 bases. The CDR3 consists of 17 residues. The DNA for the CDR3 is TGTGCCAGCAGCTTAGCGGCTAGCGGGAGTGTCTACAATGAGCAGTTCTTC. Protein: CASSLAASGSVYNEQFF.

This rearrangement joins TRBV24-1 to TRBJ1-5; D not certain. CDR3 length: 17 amino acids. Trimming pared 5 bases from V and 0 bases from J, leaving 16 bases between. The V gene's germline CDR1 is KGHDR and CDR2 SFDVKD. CDR3 nucleotides: TGTGCCACCAGTGGTACAAACCCCCCATATAGCAATCAGCCCCAGCATTTT. Protein: CATSGTNPPYSNQPQHF.

The CDR3 nucleotides read TGTGCCAGCAGCCGATCCGGACAGGGACCCTACAATGAGCAGTTCTTC. Translating gives CASSRSGQGPYNEQFF. The V call is TRBV27, the J call TRBJ2-1, with 8 bases identical to TRBD1. Trimming at V came to 6 bases and at J to 2 bases, leaving 9 bases not matched to a gene. The CDR3 totals 16 residues. Germline CDR1 and CDR2: MNHEY and SMNVEV (reference sequence).

This clone was detected only once. The chain is built from TRBV5-1 and TRBJ1-4; D might be TRBD1 (5 bases). V lost 4 bases, J lost 3 bases, and 16 bases lay in between. The CDR3 has 16 residues. Germline loops: CDR1 SGHRS, CDR2 YFSETQ. CDR3 amino acids: CASSEQGQGSNEKLFF. The CDR3 nucleotides are TGCGCCAGCAGCGAGCAGGGTCAGGGATCTAATGAAAAACTGTTTTTT.

This clone showed up just a few times. DNA for the CDR3: TGTGCCTGGAGTGCAGGTAGCGGACTGGGCAATGAGCAGTTCTTC. Translating gives CAWSAGSGLGNEQFF. V and J are TRBV30 and TRBJ2-1; the D gene is possibly TRBD2 (6 bases). CDR1 is GTSNPN, CDR2 SVGIG, per germline (reference sequence). The CDR3 contains 15 residues. Trimming cost V 1 base and J 6 bases, with 16 bases left between them. Combining the CDR3 with reference TRBV30 and TRBJ2-1 gives the whole variable domain SQTIHQWPATLVQPVGSPLSLECTVEGTSNPNLYWYRQAAGRGLQLLFYSVGIGQISSEVPQNLSASRPQDRQFILSSKKLLLSDSGFYLCAWSAGSGLGNEQFFGPGTRLTVL.

The J gene is TRBJ2-7, the V gene TRBV5-6; 11 bases are a match to TRBD1. J gave up 4 bases and V 3 bases, and 3 bases lay outside the gene matches. The CDR3 covers 14 residues. CDR1 is SGHDT, CDR2 YYEEEE, per germline. CDR3 loop: CASSSRDRGYEQYF. The CDR3 region has the DNA TGTGCCAGCAGCTCCCGGGACAGGGGGTACGAGCAGTACTTC.

The table lists this clone with a count of one. This chain connects TRBV11-3 to TRBJ2-1; 8 nucleotides match TRBD1. With 5 bases clipped from V and 7 bases from J, the junction kept 10 bases outside the gene matches. The CDR3 covers 15 residues. CDR1 and CDR2 (germline): SGHNT, YENEEA. CDR3 nucleotide sequence: TGTGCCAGCAGCCCAGGGGGCTCGTTACAGAATGAGCAGTTCTTC. This sequence encodes CASSPGGSLQNEQFF.

The chain links TRBV24-1 to TRBJ2-1; 8 bases agree with TRBD1. Unmatched junction bases numbered 7, after V lost 4 bases and J lost 6 bases. Germline CDR1 and CDR2: KGHDR and SFDVKD. This CDR3 has 15 amino acids. The CDR3 here is CATSDTGGRINEQFF. DNA of the CDR3: TGTGCCACCAGTGACACAGGGGGGAGAATCAATGAGCAGTTCTTC.

The J gene is TRBJ2-1, the V gene TRBV23-1; TRBD2 agrees at 8 bases. TRBV23-1 is an ORF, and what it does is uncertain. The CDR3 runs 19 residues. With V trimmed by 7 bases and J by 3 bases, 20 bases remained unmatched. The CDR3 region is CASTKAGANLVGGYNEQFF. The CDR3 region has the DNA TGCGCCAGCACCAAAGCGGGGGCCAATCTCGTGGGGGGCTACAATGAGCAGTTCTTC.

The rearrangement joins TRBV7-8 to TRBJ1-2, with 12 bases that match TRBD1. The CDR3 runs 14 residues. Germline V gene lookup returns CDR1 SGHVS and CDR2 FQNEAQ. Unmatched junction bases numbered 5, after V lost 5 bases and J lost 7 bases. The CDR3 nucleotides are TGTGCCAGCAGCCAGGGACAGGGGGCATCTGGCTACACCTTC. This translates into CASSQGQGASGYTF.

The chain carries TRBV19 and TRBJ1-4, with 7 bases matching TRBD1. The V gene end was trimmed by 6 bases and the J gene end by 6 bases; junction bases not matched to a gene: 13. The CDR3 consists of 16 residues. From germline, CDR1 is LNHDA and CDR2 SQIVND (reference sequence). The CDR3 region is CASSLIRTGVDEKLFF. CDR3 bases: TGTGCCAGTAGCCTTATAAGGACAGGCGTGGATGAAAAACTGTTTTTT.

The J gene is TRBJ2-1, the V gene TRBV7-2, with 7 bases aligning to TRBD2. The germline CDR1 and CDR2 sequences are SGHTA and FQGNSA. V was clipped by 3 bases and J by 1 base; unmatched bases: 6. CDR3 length: 16 residues. The CDR3 protein is CASSLVSGGSYNEQFF. CDR3 sequence (DNA): TGTGCCAGCAGCTTGGTTTCCGGGGGGTCCTACAATGAGCAGTTCTTC.

The V call is TRBV20-1, the J call TRBJ2-5; D may be TRBD1 (5 bases). Per germline, CDR1 DFQATT and CDR2 SNEGSKA (reference sequence). This CDR3 has 11 residues. V lost 6 bases and J 5 bases, leaving 10 bases between the germline ends. The CDR3 DNA sequence: TGCAGTGCCACAGGCCGGGAGACCCAGTACTTC. This encodes CSATGRETQYF.

The CDR3 DNA sequence: TGTGCCAGCAGCCCGTACGGGACAGGGTATGAAAAACTGTTTTTT. Translated, it gives CASSPYGTGYEKLFF. This sequence joins TRBV5-4 and TRBJ1-4; 9 bases agree with TRBD1. This CDR3 is built from 15 residues. The trim removed 4 bases at V and 6 bases at J, leaving 7 bases unmatched. Germline V lookup: CDR1 SGHNT, CDR2 YYREEE (reference sequence).

The CDR3 DNA sequence: TGTGCCAGTAGTATTCTGGTAGCGGGGGGAAACGAGCAGTACTTC. Amino acids: CASSILVAGGNEQYF. The rearrangement links TRBV19 to TRBJ2-7; the match to TRBD2 covers 10 bases. The CDR3 totals 15 residues. Per germline, CDR1 LNHDA and CDR2 SQIVND (reference sequence). Germline trimming cut 3 bases from V and 5 bases from J; bases unmatched to any gene: 7.

The J gene is TRBJ2-7, the V gene TRBV27, with TRBD2 as a possible D gene (7 bases). The V end lost 1 base, the J end lost 6 bases, and 10 bases lay between the germline ends. Looked up from germline, CDR1 is MNHEY and CDR2 is SMNVEV (reference sequence). The CDR3 runs 13 residues. CDR3 DNA sequence: TGTGCCAGCAGTTTATTGGGGGGGCTCGAGCAGTACTTC. Translation: CASSLLGGLEQYF.

CDR3 amino acids: CASTIQPSSGSSYNEQFF. The DNA for the CDR3 is TGTGCCAGCACCATTCAACCGTCTAGCGGGAGCTCCTACAATGAGCAGTTCTTC. V is TRBV28 and J is TRBJ2-1; 10 positions match TRBD2. CDR1 and CDR2 (germline): MDHEN, SYDVKM. The CDR3 runs to 18 residues. The V segment lost 7 bases and the J segment 0 bases; nucleotides outside the gene matches: 12.

The chain is built from TRBV7-8 and TRBJ2-1; D is ambiguous. This CDR3 comprises 15 residues. Trimming removed 1 base from V and 8 bases from J, with 15 bases in between. Germline CDR1 is SGHVS and CDR2 is FQNEAQ. CDR3 bases: TGTGCCAGCAGCTTAGTGCCGGGTGTCGACGATGAGCAGTTCTTC. Translated: CASSLVPGVDDEQFF. The full variable domain, rest sourced from reference TRBV7-8 and TRBJ2-1, is GAGVSQSPRYKVAKRGQDVALRCDPISGHVSLFWYQQALGQGPEFLTYFQNEAQLDKSGLPSDRFFAERPEGSVSTLKIQRTQQEDSAVYLCASSLVPGVDDEQFFGPGTRLTVL.

This clone was seen only a few times. The rearrangement joins TRBV2 to TRBJ1-4, with TRBD1 matching over 7 bases. Trimming took 7 bases from V and 8 from J; bases not matched to a gene: 4. The germline V gene encodes CDR1 SNHLY and CDR2 FYNNEI. This CDR3 has 12 amino acids. The DNA for the CDR3 is TGTGCCAGCATGACAGGGTGGGAAAAACTGTTTTTT. It yields the protein CASMTGWEKLFF.

In DNA form, the CDR3 reads TGTGCCATCAGTGAGATGACAGGGGCCTACGAGCAGTACTTC. It encodes CAISEMTGAYEQYF. The J gene is TRBJ2-7, the V gene TRBV10-3, with TRBD1 matching 8 bases. V was pared by 2 bases and J by 2 bases, with 2 bases of the junction left unmatched. There are 14 residues in the CDR3. CDR1 ENHRY and CDR2 SYGVKD come from the germline V gene.

V is TRBV14 and J is TRBJ1-6; TRBD1 matches 7 bases. With V trimmed by 4 bases and J by 8 bases, 5 bases remained unmatched. Germline V CDR1 and CDR2: SGHDN, FVKESK. This CDR3 comprises 14 residues. CDR3 DNA sequence: TGTGCCAGCAGCCTGGGGACAGACTATTCACCCCTCCACTTT. Its protein product is CASSLGTDYSPLHF.

This clone was seen only once. CDR3 sequence (DNA): TGTGCCAGCAGTTTCCCGGGATTACTTATGAACACTGAAGCTTTCTTT. Its translation is CASSFPGLLMNTEAFF. This chain connects TRBV28 to TRBJ1-1, with no clear D. Germline V gives CDR1 MDHEN, CDR2 SYDVKM. Trimming shortened V by 3 bases and J by 0 bases, and 14 bases separated the two germline ends. This CDR3 comprises 16 residues.

The chain is built from TRBV11-2 and TRBJ1-1; 7 bases fit TRBD1. Trimming cost V 5 bases and J 5 bases; bases outside gene matches: 11. The germline V gene encodes CDR1 SGHAT and CDR2 FQNNGV. This CDR3 contains 15 residues. The CDR3 loop is CASSTIKGARTEAFF. For the CDR3, the DNA is TGTGCCAGCAGCACTATCAAGGGGGCAAGGACTGAAGCTTTCTTT.

The V gene is TRBV19, the J gene TRBJ2-2; perhaps TRBD2 as D (6 bases). The CDR3 length is 13 residues. CDR1 and CDR2 from the germline V gene are LNHDA and SQIVND (reference sequence). Trimming left V 5 bases short and J 6 bases short, with 10 bases between. As DNA, the CDR3 is TGTGCCAGTAGTTGGGGGGTGTCCGGGGAGCTGTTTTTT. Amino acid sequence: CASSWGVSGELFF.

CDR3 amino acids: CASSEVAGRSNSPLHF. The CDR3 DNA reads as TGTGCCAGCAGTGAAGTGGCAGGCCGATCCAATTCACCCCTCCACTTT. The rearrangement uses TRBV2 and TRBJ1-6; no clear D. V was shortened by 1 base and J by 7 bases, with 14 bases between the two germline ends. Looked up from germline, CDR1 is SNHLY and CDR2 is FYNNEI. This CDR3 is built from 16 residues.

The V gene is TRBV10-1, the J gene TRBJ1-1, with 7 bases that match TRBD1. CDR1 is WNHNN, CDR2 SYGVQD, per germline (reference sequence). V lost 2 bases and J lost 4; bases outside the gene matches: 4. This CDR3 has 14 residues. The CDR3 DNA reads as TGCGCCAGCAGTGAGACAGGGGACGGCACTGAAGCTTTCTTT. Translation: CASSETGDGTEAFF.

The chain joins TRBV5-1 to TRBJ2-5, with TRBD2 identical over 9 bases. This CDR3 is 14 amino acids long. Germline V CDR1 and CDR2: SGHRS, YFSETQ. V lost 6 bases to trimming and J lost 1 base; unmatched junction nucleotides: 4. CDR3 coding DNA: TGCGCCAGCACGGTTAGCGGGAGCCAAGAGACCCAGTACTTC. This encodes CASTVSGSQETQYF. The whole variable domain, filled in from reference TRBV5-1 and TRBJ2-5, reads KAGVTQTPRYLIKTRGQQVTLSCSPISGHRSVSWYQQTPGQGLQFLFEYFSETQRNKGNFPGRFSGRQFSNSRSEMNVSTLELGDSALYLCASTVSGSQETQYFGPGTRLLVL.

In this sample, this clone turned up a few times. CDR3 DNA: TGTGCCAGCAGTGAGACTGGATCCTTGAAGGAGGAGCAGTACTTC. Its protein product is CASSETGSLKEEQYF. J is TRBJ2-7 and V is TRBV2, with no clear D. V was trimmed by 3 bases and J by 7 bases, leaving 19 bases between them. This CDR3 comprises 15 residues. Germline CDR1 SNHLY, CDR2 FYNNEI.